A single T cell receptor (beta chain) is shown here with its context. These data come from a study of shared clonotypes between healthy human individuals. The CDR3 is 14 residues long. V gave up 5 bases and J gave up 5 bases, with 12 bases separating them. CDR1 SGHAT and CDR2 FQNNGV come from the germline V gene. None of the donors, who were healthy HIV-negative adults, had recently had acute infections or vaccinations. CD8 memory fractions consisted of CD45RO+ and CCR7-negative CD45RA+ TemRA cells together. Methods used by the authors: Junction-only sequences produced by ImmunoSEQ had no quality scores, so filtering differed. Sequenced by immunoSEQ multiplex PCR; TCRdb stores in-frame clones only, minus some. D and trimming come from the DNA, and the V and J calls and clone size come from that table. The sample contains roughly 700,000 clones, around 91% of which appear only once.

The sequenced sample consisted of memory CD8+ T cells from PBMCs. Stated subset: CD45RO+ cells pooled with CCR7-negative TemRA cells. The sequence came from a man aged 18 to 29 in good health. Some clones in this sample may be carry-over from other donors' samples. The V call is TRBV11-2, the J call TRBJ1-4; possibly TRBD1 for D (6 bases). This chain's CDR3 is CASSLGGLNEKLFF. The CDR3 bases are TGTGCCAGCAGCCTAGGGGGGCTGAATGAAAAACTGTTTTTT.